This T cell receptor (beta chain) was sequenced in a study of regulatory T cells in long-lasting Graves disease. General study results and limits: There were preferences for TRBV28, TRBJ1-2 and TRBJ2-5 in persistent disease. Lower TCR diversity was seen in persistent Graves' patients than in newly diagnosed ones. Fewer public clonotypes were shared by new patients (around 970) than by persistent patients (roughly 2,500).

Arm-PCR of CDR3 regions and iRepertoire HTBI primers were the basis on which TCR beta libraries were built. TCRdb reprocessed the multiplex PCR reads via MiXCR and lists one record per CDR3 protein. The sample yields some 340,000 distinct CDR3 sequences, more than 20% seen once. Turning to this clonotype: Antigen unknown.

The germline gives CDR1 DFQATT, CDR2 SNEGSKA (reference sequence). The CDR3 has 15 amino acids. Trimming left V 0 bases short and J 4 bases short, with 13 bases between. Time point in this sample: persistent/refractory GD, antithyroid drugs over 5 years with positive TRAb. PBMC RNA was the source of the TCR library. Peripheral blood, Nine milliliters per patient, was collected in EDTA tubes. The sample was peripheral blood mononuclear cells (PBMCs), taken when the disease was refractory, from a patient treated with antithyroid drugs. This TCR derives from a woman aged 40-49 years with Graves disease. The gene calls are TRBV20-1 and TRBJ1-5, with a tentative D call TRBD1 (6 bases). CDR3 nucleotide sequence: TGCAGTGCTAGAGACCCGGGACACCTTAATCAGCCCCAGCATTTT. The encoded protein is CSARDPGHLNQPQHF.